This T cell receptor (beta chain) came from a study of OX40 agonist ivuxolimab in advanced cancers. Across the whole study: Patients were 82.7% male with ages about 23 to 80, mean 60. Partial responses were recorded for three patients, including one with hepatocellular carcinoma and two with cutaneous melanoma.

A word on this clone: The target antigen is unknown.

Findings of the study overall: At 0.1 to 3.0 mg/kg, CD4+ and CD8+ blood T cells expanded clonally by week 6.

Clones were sequenced by immunoSEQ multiplex PCR, and TCRdb holds only the in-frame ones, with some missing. The table lists about 17,000 clones, roughly 89% of them singletons. This CDR3 is built from 16 residues. The receptor comes from an adult with an advanced solid tumor such as melanoma, head and neck, liver or kidney cancer. The input for sequencing was CD4+ or CD8+ T cells sorted from blood, taken in a trial of the OX40 agonist ivuxolimab. The chain links TRBV21-1 to TRBJ2-5; TRBD2 reflects the table's D call only, with no check against the DNA. TRBV21-1 is reported as a pseudogene. The CDR3 bases are TGTGCCAGCAGCAGGACTAGCGGGGTCGGTTGGGAGACCCAGTACTTC. Its translation is CASSRTSGVGWETQYF.